Listed below are T cell receptor beta chains from one sample, sequenced in a study of PD-L1 blockade in urothelial cancer. The repertoire was sequenced with immunoSEQ multiplex PCR; TCRdb's copy has only in-frame clones and lacks some. The sample lists about 74,000 clones, around 84% occurring once. Sequencing used PBMCs, obtained around atezolizumab (anti-PD-L1) treatment. The source of these receptors is a man in his 70s with urothelial cancer. Both conserved end residues are part of each CDR3. A D gene is named only where the DNA matches it firmly.

D gene	V gene	J gene	CDR3 protein	CDR3 DNA
.	TRBV9	TRBJ2-3	CASSVALGTDTQYF	TGTGCCAGCAGCGTAGCTCTAGGCACAGATACGCAGTATTTT
.	TRBV19	TRBJ1-1	CASSATLSRTEAFF	TGTGCCAGTAGTGCTACCCTTTCGAGGACTGAAGCTTTCTTT
TRBD1	TRBV14	TRBJ1-1	CASSQRTGRNTEAFF	TGTGCCAGCAGCCAAAGGACAGGGCGGAACACTGAAGCTTTCTTT
TRBD1	TRBV5-1	TRBJ2-3	CASSGRTGGTDTQYF	TGCGCCAGCAGCGGGAGGACAGGGGGCACAGATACGCAGTATTTT
.	TRBV28	TRBJ1-2	CASSFGGGRSGGYTF	TGTGCCAGCAGTTTTGGGGGCGGACGGTCGGGGGGCTACACCTTC
TRBD1	TRBV10-3	TRBJ2-7	CAIRSGTGAYEQYF	TGTGCCATCAGATCCGGGACAGGAGCCTACGAGCAGTACTTC
.	TRBV19	TRBJ1-4	CASRDQRTNEKLFF	TGTGCCAGTAGGGATCAGCGAACTAATGAAAAACTGTTTTTT
.	TRBV6-4	TRBJ2-6	CASSDSRSGANVLTF	TGTGCCAGCAGTGACTCCCGCTCTGGGGCCAACGTCCTGACTTTC
.	TRBV4-1	TRBJ2-5	CASSQEIQGRGTQYF	TGCGCCAGCAGCCAAGAGATCCAGGGAAGGGGGACCCAGTACTTC
.	TRBV5-6	TRBJ2-7	CASSLQGMVYEQYF	TGTGCCAGCAGCTTGCAGGGAATGGTCTACGAGCAGTACTTC
.	TRBV9	TRBJ2-2	CASTPSTSLRELFF	TGTGCCAGCACCCCTTCGACTAGTTTACGGGAGCTGTTTTTT
TRBD1	TRBV7-6	TRBJ2-2	CASSPRTGPNTGELFF	TGTGCCAGCAGCCCCCGGACAGGGCCAAACACCGGGGAGCTGTTTTTT
TRBD2	TRBV5-1	TRBJ2-2	CASSSGLAGGGTGELFF	TGCGCCAGCAGCTCGGGACTAGCGGGAGGGGGCACCGGGGAGCTGTTTTTT
.	TRBV6-1	TRBJ1-5	CASSDSVEQPQHF	TGTGCCAGCAGTGACAGCGTAGAACAGCCCCAGCATTTT
TRBD2	TRBV6-6	TRBJ2-2	CASRVSGRANTGELFF	TGTGCCAGCCGAGTCAGCGGGAGGGCCAACACCGGGGAGCTGTTTTTT
.	TRBV15	TRBJ2-7	CATSSQWEGVYEQYF	TGTGCCACCAGCAGCCAGTGGGAGGGGGTCTACGAGCAGTACTTC
.	TRBV11-3	TRBJ1-2	CASDSTDGSSPNGYTF	TGTGCCAGCGACTCCACGGACGGGAGTTCCCCTAATGGCTACACCTTC
TRBD1	TRBV19	TRBJ1-2	CASRQTGAWGNYGYTF	TGTGCCAGTAGGCAGACAGGGGCCTGGGGTAACTATGGCTACACCTTC
.	TRBV28	TRBJ1-2	CASIDFVQGHGYTF	TGTGCCAGCATAGATTTCGTACAGGGACATGGCTACACCTTC
TRBD2	TRBV29-1	TRBJ2-1	CSVVGLAGAYNEQFF	TGCAGCGTGGTAGGACTAGCGGGGGCCTACAATGAGCAGTTCTTC
.	TRBV27	TRBJ1-2	CASSLSSGGAGIYGYTF	TGTGCCAGCAGTTTATCTTCCGGGGGGGCGGGAATCTATGGCTACACCTTC
.	TRBV28	TRBJ1-3	CATLATPGSGNTIYF	TGTGCCACCCTTGCCACCCCCGGCTCTGGAAACACCATATATTTT